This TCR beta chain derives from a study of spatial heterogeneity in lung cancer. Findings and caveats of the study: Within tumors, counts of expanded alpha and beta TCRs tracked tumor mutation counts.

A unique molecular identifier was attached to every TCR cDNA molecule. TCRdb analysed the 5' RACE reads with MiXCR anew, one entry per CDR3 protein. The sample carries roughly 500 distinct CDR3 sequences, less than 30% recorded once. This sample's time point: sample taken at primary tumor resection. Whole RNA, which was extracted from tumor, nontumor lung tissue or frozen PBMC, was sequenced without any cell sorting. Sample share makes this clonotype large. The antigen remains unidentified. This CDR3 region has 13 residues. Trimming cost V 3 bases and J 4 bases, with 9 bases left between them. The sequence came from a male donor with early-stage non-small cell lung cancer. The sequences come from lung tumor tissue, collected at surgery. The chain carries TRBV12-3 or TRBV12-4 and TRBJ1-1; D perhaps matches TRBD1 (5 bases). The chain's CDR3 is CASSLGGSTEAFF. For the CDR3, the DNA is TGTGCCAGCAGTTTGGGGGGTAGCACTGAAGCTTTCTTT.